This T cell receptor (beta chain) was captured by sequencing in a study of T cells after yellow fever vaccination. Study-wide background: SMART-Seq v4 Ultra Low Input prepared the low-cell-number fractions.

This clonotype appeared many times. In making TCR cDNA, 5'RACE template switching added a universal primer site and UMIs to it. TCRdb re-called the 5' RACE reads with MiXCR, one entry per CDR3 protein. The sample comprises fewer than 350,000 distinct CDR3 sequences, approximately 4.3% of which are singletons, and approximately 20% rests with the top ten. This receptor was identified in a man younger than 30 who received the YFV17D yellow fever vaccine. The sample consisted of PBMCs, taken 15 days after the yellow fever booster vaccination.

This chain's CDR3 is CASSYSRGDTQYF. Written as DNA, the CDR3 is TGTGCCAGCAGTTACTCGCGGGGGGATACGCAGTATTTT. The V gene is TRBV6-5, the J gene TRBJ2-3, with TRBD2 matching 7 bases. The germline gives CDR1 MNHEY, CDR2 SVGAGI. CDR3 size: 13 residues. The ends lost 0 bases at V and 6 bases at J; junction bases unmatched: 0.